These 27 T cell receptor beta chains were sequenced from one sample in a study of cytomegalovirus exposure and HLA in healthy donors. The PCR employed 60 Vbeta primers together with 13 Jbeta primers. Assay: immunoSEQ multiplex PCR; the TCRdb copy retains only in-frame clones and omits some. The sample carries 120,000 to 150,000 clones, roughly 87% recorded once. Sequencing was done on a sample of PBMCs. Source of these receptors: a man aged 30 to 39 in good health and CMV-seropositive.

The J gene is TRBJ1-1, the V gene TRBV9; D perhaps matches TRBD1 (6 bases). Germline V gives CDR1 SGDLS, CDR2 YYNGEE. The CDR3 length is 17 residues. V was shortened by 1 base and J by 0 bases, with 16 bases between the two germline ends. The CDR3 region is CASSVNMGAAMNTEAFF. CDR3 bases: TGTGCCAGCAGCGTAAATATGGGGGCCGCGATGAACACTGAAGCTTTCTTT.

This chain connects TRBV15 to TRBJ1-3; D not resolved. Germline CDR1 LNHNV, CDR2 YYDKDF (reference sequence). The CDR3 runs to 16 residues. The V and J ends lost 0 bases and 0 bases respectively, with 9 bases between them. The CDR3 DNA sequence: TGTGCCACCAGCAGAGACCCGGTGAGCTCTGGAAACACCATATATTTT. The encoded protein is CATSRDPVSSGNTIYF.

CDR3: CASSLDRGSAFF. The DNA of the CDR3 is TGTGCCAGCTCACTAGACAGGGGTTCGGCTTTCTTT. The chain employs TRBV18 and TRBJ1-1, with 8 bases lining up with TRBD1. From germline, CDR1 is KGHSH and CDR2 LQKENI. The V segment lost 4 bases and the J segment 11 bases; nucleotides outside the gene matches: 6. The CDR3 sequence is 12 residues long.

The chain carries TRBV6-4 and TRBJ2-3; D may be TRBD2 (6 bases). Trimming shortened V by 5 bases and J by 3 bases, and 9 bases separated the two germline ends. CDR1 and CDR2 from the germline V gene are MRHNA and SNTAGT. The CDR3 runs 13 residues. CDR3: CASSREDTDTQYF. The CDR3 DNA sequence: TGTGCCAGCAGTAGGGAGGATACAGATACGCAGTATTTT.

Worth noting for this clone: An end of the junction differs from the germline gene, which may be a read error. This chain uses TRBV10-3 with TRBJ2-6, with D maybe TRBD1 (5 bases). This CDR3 spans 13 amino acids. Germline loops: CDR1 ENHRY, CDR2 SYGVKD. The CDR3 sequence: CAIRGAGANGLTF. CDR3 DNA sequence: TGTGCCATCCGAGGCGCTGGGGCCAACGGCCTGACTTTC.

J is TRBJ2-5 and V is TRBV28, with a possible D match to TRBD2 (6 bases). Germline CDR1 and CDR2: MDHEN and SYDVKM. The CDR3 consists of 15 residues. Trimming cost V 4 bases and J 0 bases, with 12 bases left between them. CDR3 DNA: TGTGCCAGCAGTTCCAGCGGGCCATACCAAGAGACCCAGTACTTC. Amino acid sequence: CASSSSGPYQETQYF.

This chain connects TRBV30 to TRBJ2-7; 12 bases line up with TRBD2. Germline V gene lookup returns CDR1 GTSNPN and CDR2 SVGIG (reference sequence). This CDR3 spans 13 amino acids. V lost 6 bases, J lost 3 bases, and 3 bases stayed unmatched. The CDR3: CACSTSGSYEQYF. For the CDR3, the DNA is TGTGCCTGCTCGACTAGCGGGAGCTACGAGCAGTACTTC.

V and J are TRBV11-2 and TRBJ2-2, with 12 bases lining up with TRBD2. This CDR3 contains 16 residues. The germline V gene has CDR1 SGHAT and CDR2 FQNNGV. The J segment lost 1 base and the V segment lost 5 bases, leaving 2 bases of the junction unmatched. CDR3 protein: CASSLTSGGNTGELFF. The CDR3 DNA follows: TGTGCCAGCAGCCTGACTAGCGGGGGGAACACCGGGGAGCTGTTTTTT.

DNA for the CDR3: TGTGCCAGCAGCCACGGACAGGGGGCCAACTATGGCTACACCTTC. Translated: CASSHGQGANYGYTF. The chain links TRBV7-2 to TRBJ1-2, with TRBD1 matching over 11 bases. Trimming at V came to 5 bases and at J to 2 bases, leaving 4 bases not matched to a gene. From germline, CDR1 is SGHTA and CDR2 FQGNSA. This CDR3 comprises 15 residues.

A single count supports this clone. This chain joins TRBV4-1 and TRBJ1-3, with D maybe TRBD1 (5 bases). Germline CDR1 is MGHRA and CDR2 is YSYEKL. CDR3 length: 16 amino acids. The V end was cut by 2 bases, the J end by 0 bases, with 11 bases between. DNA of the CDR3: TGCGCCAGCAGCCAAAAGGGGCACTTCTCTGGAAACACCATATATTTT. Encoded protein: CASSQKGHFSGNTIYF.

This sequence joins TRBV6-6 and TRBJ1-1; perhaps TRBD1 as D (5 bases). The CDR3 consists of 12 residues. V lost 8 bases, J lost 1 base, and 8 bases lay in between. Germline V gene lookup returns CDR1 MNHNY and CDR2 SVGAGI (reference sequence). The CDR3 DNA follows: TGTGCCAGCGGCCAGGGGAACACTGAAGCTTTCTTT. It yields the protein CASGQGNTEAFF.

This chain joins TRBV5-8 and TRBJ2-5; D unresolved. The germline gives CDR1 SGHTS, CDR2 YDEGEE. The V and J ends lost 2 bases and 1 base respectively, with 9 bases between them. The CDR3 loop spans 14 amino acids. CDR3 residues: CASSFRQAQETQYF. CDR3 sequence (DNA): TGTGCCAGCAGCTTTCGGCAGGCCCAAGAGACCCAGTACTTC.

V and J are TRBV6-5 and TRBJ2-7; D remains unclear. Trimming removed 7 bases at V and 0 bases at J, with 7 bases between. The CDR3 totals 12 residues. Germline V gives CDR1 MNHEY, CDR2 SVGAGI. The CDR3 nucleotides are TGTGCCAGCATGAGTAGCTCCTACGAGCAGTACTTC. It encodes CASMSSSYEQYF.

This clone was observed a handful of times. The chain couples TRBV6-1 to TRBJ1-5; weak D call: TRBD1 (6 bases). The length of the CDR3 is 15 residues. The ends were cut back, 7 bases at V and 9 bases at J, with 22 bases in the middle. CDR1 is MNHNS, CDR2 SASEGT, per germline. This CDR3 reads CASILNDRSLPPQHF. CDR3 coding DNA: TGTGCCAGCATATTAAATGACAGGAGTCTGCCGCCCCAGCATTTT.

The rearrangement uses TRBV5-4 and TRBJ2-5; 8 positions match TRBD1. The CDR3 contains 13 residues. Per germline, CDR1 SGHNT and CDR2 YYREEE (reference sequence). The ends lost 2 bases at V and 5 bases at J; junction bases unmatched: 2. DNA of the CDR3: TGTGCCAGCAGCTTACAGGGGGTCGAGACCCAGTACTTC. This encodes CASSLQGVETQYF.

The V call is TRBV6-6, the J call TRBJ1-1; D is undetermined. Deletions cut 2 bases from V and 10 bases from J, with 11 bases between. This CDR3 is built from 12 residues. Germline V gene lookup returns CDR1 MNHNY and CDR2 SVGAGI (reference sequence). In DNA form, the CDR3 reads TGTGCCAGCAGTTACGCCACCCCCGGAGCTTTCTTT. It specifies CASSYATPGAFF.

The chain has TRBV29-1 and TRBJ1-1; D is perhaps TRBD1 (6 bases). The CDR3 is 14 amino acids. Germline CDR1 SQVTM, CDR2 ANQGSEA. Trimming stripped 6 bases from V and 5 bases from J, with 19 bases between. The CDR3 region is CSVVRTGLGTEAFF. DNA for the CDR3: TGCAGCGTCGTCCGCACAGGGCTGGGGACTGAAGCTTTCTTT. Full variable domain (missing parts from reference TRBV29-1 and TRBJ1-1): SAVISQKPSRDICQRGTSLTIQCQVDSQVTMMFWYRQQPGQSLTLIATANQGSEATYESGFVIDKFPISRPNLTFSTLTVSNMSPEDSSIYLCSVVRTGLGTEAFFGQGTRLTVV.

V is TRBV7-9 and J is TRBJ2-3, with TRBD1 identical over 9 bases. Trimming removed 2 bases from V and 11 bases from J; junction bases left unmatched: 17. Per germline, CDR1 SEHNR and CDR2 FQNEAQ (reference sequence). The CDR3 is made up of 17 amino acids. CDR3 protein: CASSLRSRDRDPRGQYF. CDR3 coding DNA: TGTGCCAGCAGCTTAAGGTCCCGGGACAGGGACCCCCGGGGGCAGTATTTT.

The chain uses TRBV7-2 and TRBJ1-2; tentative D call: TRBD1 (5 bases). There are 12 residues in the CDR3. V lost 4 bases and J 5 bases, leaving 8 bases between the germline ends. The germline V gene encodes CDR1 SGHTA and CDR2 FQGNSA. The CDR3 spells CASSSTVYGYTF. The CDR3 coding sequence is TGTGCCAGCAGCTCGACAGTTTATGGCTACACCTTC.

The rearrangement joins TRBV2 to TRBJ1-4; no clear D gene. The CDR3 is 14 amino acids. The germline V and J ends were trimmed by 7 bases and 6 bases, with 15 bases remaining between them. The germline CDR1 and CDR2 sequences are SNHLY and FYNNEI. The chain's CDR3 is CASKSLLFDEKLFF. For the CDR3, the DNA is TGTGCCAGCAAGAGTCTTTTATTCGATGAAAAACTGTTTTTT.

The rearrangement links TRBV5-4 to TRBJ2-2; 9 nucleotides agree with TRBD1. The CDR3 contains 15 residues. Germline V gene data show CDR1 as SGHNT and CDR2 as YYREEE (reference sequence). V shed 4 bases, J shed 7 bases, and the junction held 8 bases outside the gene matches. CDR3: CASSLLTGGYGELFF. The CDR3 DNA follows: TGTGCCAGCAGCCTTTTAACAGGGGGCTACGGGGAGCTGTTTTTT.

The chain recombines TRBV28 with TRBJ1-2; tentative D call: TRBD1 (5 bases). CDR1 is MDHEN and CDR2 is SYDVKM in the germline V gene. Trimming left V 5 bases short and J 4 bases short, with 11 bases between. The CDR3 has 13 amino acids. This CDR3 is CASSRPGFYGYTF. The CDR3 nucleotides read TGTGCCAGCAGTCGTCCAGGGTTCTATGGCTACACCTTC.

This sequence joins TRBV2 and TRBJ2-1, with 10 nucleotides matching TRBD2. In germline, CDR1 is SNHLY, CDR2 FYNNEI. The CDR3 totals 15 residues. Trimming took 2 bases from V and 9 from J; bases not matched to a gene: 7. This chain's CDR3 is CASSEQASGSGEQFF. Written as DNA, the CDR3 is TGTGCCAGCAGTGAACAGGCTAGCGGGAGCGGTGAGCAGTTCTTC.

The chain uses TRBV6-4 and TRBJ2-3, with 7 bases lining up with TRBD2. This CDR3 has 16 amino acids. Trimming cost V 6 bases and J 2 bases; bases outside gene matches: 11. Germline-derived CDR1 and CDR2 are MRHNA and SNTAGT. The CDR3 here is CASRKEFSGATDTQYF. CDR3 DNA: TGTGCCAGCAGAAAAGAATTCAGCGGGGCCACAGATACGCAGTATTTT.

The chain recombines TRBV30 with TRBJ1-4, with a possible D match to TRBD1 (6 bases). Per germline, CDR1 GTSNPN and CDR2 SVGIG (reference sequence). The CDR3 has 14 amino acids. The V end was cut by 0 bases, the J end by 8 bases, with 13 bases between. CDR3 coding DNA: TGTGCCTGGAGTGTTAGGGGGGGGTGGGAAAAACTGTTTTTT. Translation: CAWSVRGGWEKLFF.

The chain has TRBV29-1 and TRBJ1-2; 9 bases align to TRBD1. The CDR3 has 13 amino acids. Germline V CDR1 and CDR2: SQVTM, ANQGSEA. After removal of 5 bases from V and 7 bases from J, the junction contained 8 bases not matched to a gene. In DNA, the CDR3 is TGCAGCGTTAGTTGGACAGGGGAGCCTGGCTACACCTTC. Its translation: CSVSWTGEPGYTF.

About this clone itself: The junction shows a germline mismatch at one end, possibly a read error. This sequence joins TRBV27 and TRBJ2-5; 9 positions match TRBD1. The CDR3 has 15 amino acids. Germline V gene sequence: CDR1 MNHEY, CDR2 SMNVEV (reference sequence). The DNA for the CDR3 is TGTGCCAGCAGTTTATCGGGGACAGGGAAAGAGGCCCAGTACTTC. It is translated as CASSLSGTGKEAQYF.